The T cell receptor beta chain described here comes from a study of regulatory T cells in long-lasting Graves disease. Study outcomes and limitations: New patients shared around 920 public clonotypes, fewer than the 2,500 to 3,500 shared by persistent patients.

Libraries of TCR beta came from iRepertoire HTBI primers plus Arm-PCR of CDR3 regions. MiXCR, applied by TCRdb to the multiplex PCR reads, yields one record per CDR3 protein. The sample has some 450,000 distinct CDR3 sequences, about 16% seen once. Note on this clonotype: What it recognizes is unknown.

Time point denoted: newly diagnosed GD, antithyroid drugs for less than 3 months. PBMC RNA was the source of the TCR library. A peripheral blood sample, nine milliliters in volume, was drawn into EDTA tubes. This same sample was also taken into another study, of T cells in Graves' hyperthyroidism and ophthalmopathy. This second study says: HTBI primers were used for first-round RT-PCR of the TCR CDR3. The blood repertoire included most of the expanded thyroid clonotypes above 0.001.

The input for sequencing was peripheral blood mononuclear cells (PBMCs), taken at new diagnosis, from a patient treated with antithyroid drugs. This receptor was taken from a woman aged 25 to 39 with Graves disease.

The CDR3: CASITGQGNADTQYF. CDR3 DNA: TGTGCCAGCATCACGGGACAGGGTAACGCAGATACGCAGTATTTT. The chain is built from TRBV28 and TRBJ2-3, with TRBD1 matching over 9 bases. V lost 7 bases to trimming and J lost 4 bases; unmatched junction nucleotides: 9. Germline CDR1 MDHEN, CDR2 SYDVKM. The CDR3 runs 15 residues. Using reference TRBV28 and TRBJ2-3 for the parts outside the CDR3, the full variable domain is DVKVTQSSRYLVKRTGEKVFLECVQDMDHENMFWYRQDPGLGLRLIYFSYDVKMKEKGDIPEGYSVSREKKERFSLILESASTNQTSMYLCASITGQGNADTQYFGPGTRLTVL.